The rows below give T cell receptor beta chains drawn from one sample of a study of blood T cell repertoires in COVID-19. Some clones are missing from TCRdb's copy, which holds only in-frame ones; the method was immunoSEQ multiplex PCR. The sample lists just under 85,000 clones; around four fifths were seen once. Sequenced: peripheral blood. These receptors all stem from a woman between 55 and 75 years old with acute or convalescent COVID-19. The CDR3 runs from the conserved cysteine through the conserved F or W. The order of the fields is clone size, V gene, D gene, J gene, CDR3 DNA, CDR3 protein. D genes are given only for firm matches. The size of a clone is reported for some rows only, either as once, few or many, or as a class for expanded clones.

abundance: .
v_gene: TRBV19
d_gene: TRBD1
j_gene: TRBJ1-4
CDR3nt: TGTGCCAGTAGTATCGGGGCCAGGGGGAGTGAAAAACTGTTTTTT
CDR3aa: CASSIGARGSEKLFF

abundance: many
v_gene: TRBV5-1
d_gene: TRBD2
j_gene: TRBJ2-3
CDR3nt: TGCGCCAGCAGCCTCGTAACGGGAGGTTCGGATACGCAGTATTTT
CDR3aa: CASSLVTGGSDTQYF

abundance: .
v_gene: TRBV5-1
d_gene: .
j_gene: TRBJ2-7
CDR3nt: TGCGCCAGCAGCTTGGAGGCAGGAGGGACTGCTACCTACGAGCAGTACTTC
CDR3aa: CASSLEAGGTATYEQYF

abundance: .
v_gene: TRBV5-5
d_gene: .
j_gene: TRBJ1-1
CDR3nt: TGTGCCAGCAGCTTGGGGCGGCGAATAACTGAAGCTTTCTTT
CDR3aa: CASSLGRRITEAFF

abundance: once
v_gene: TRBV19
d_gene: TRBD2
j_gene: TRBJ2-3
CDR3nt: TGTGCCAGTAGAGGGCTAGCGGGAGTATGGGGGCCCACAGATACGCAGTATTTT
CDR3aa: CASRGLAGVWGPTDTQYF

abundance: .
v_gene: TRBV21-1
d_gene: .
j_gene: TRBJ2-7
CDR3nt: TGTGCCAGCAGCAGAATTGGAACCAACCAGGGGGATGACGAGCAGTACTTC
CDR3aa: CASSRIGTNQGDDEQYF

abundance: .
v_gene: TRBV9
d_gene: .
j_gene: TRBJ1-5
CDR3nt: TGTGCCAGCAGCGTGGCGGGGTACCAGCCCCAGCATTTT
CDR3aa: CASSVAGYQPQHF

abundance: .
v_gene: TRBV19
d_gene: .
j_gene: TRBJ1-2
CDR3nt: TGTGCCAGTAGTCCCTTGGGAGATACAGGGTACTATGGCTACACCTTC
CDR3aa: CASSPLGDTGYYGYTF

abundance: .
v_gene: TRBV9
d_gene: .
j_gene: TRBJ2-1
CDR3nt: TGTGCCAGCAGCGTAGGAAGCTTCTCCTACAATGAGCAGTTCTTC
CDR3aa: CASSVGSFSYNEQFF

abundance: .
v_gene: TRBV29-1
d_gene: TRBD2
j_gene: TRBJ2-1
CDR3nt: TGCAGCGTTGCTCTCGGGGGGACCTACAATGAGCAGTTCTTC
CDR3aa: CSVALGGTYNEQFF

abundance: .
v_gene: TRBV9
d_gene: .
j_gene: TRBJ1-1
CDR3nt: TGTGCCAGCAGCGTGCTCACCGGGACTTCCACTGAAGCTTTCTTT
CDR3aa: CASSVLTGTSTEAFF

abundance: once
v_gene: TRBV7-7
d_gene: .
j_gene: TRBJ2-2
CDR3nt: TGTGCTAGCAGCTTGATGGAGGACACCGGGGAGCTGTTTTTT
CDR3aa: CASSLMEDTGELFF

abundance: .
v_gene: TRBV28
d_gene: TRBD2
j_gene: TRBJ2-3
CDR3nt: TGTGCCAGCAGTTCCCTCGCCGGGACTAGCGGGTGGGATACGCAGTATTTT
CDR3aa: CASSSLAGTSGWDTQYF